This T cell receptor beta chain was profiled in a study of blood T cells in healthy people across ages. Germline V gives CDR1 DFQATT, CDR2 SNEGSKA (reference sequence). The ends were cut back, 5 bases at V and 8 bases at J, with 12 bases in the middle. This CDR3 has 11 amino acids. Through a sample-barcoded 5' primer and a J-beta primer mix, a second PCR was run for about 6 to 11 cycles. TCRdb itself ran the 5' RACE reads through MiXCR, one entry per CDR3 protein. The table lists around 1,700,000 distinct CDR3 sequences, roughly 30% of them singletons. This receptor was identified in a woman aged 25 to 39 in good health. The sequencing sample was made of blood. V gene TRBV20-1 combines with J gene TRBJ1-1; D is unclear. The DNA of the CDR3 is TGCAGTGCTTTGATCACGACCGAAGCTTTCTTT. Protein product: CSALITTEAFF.